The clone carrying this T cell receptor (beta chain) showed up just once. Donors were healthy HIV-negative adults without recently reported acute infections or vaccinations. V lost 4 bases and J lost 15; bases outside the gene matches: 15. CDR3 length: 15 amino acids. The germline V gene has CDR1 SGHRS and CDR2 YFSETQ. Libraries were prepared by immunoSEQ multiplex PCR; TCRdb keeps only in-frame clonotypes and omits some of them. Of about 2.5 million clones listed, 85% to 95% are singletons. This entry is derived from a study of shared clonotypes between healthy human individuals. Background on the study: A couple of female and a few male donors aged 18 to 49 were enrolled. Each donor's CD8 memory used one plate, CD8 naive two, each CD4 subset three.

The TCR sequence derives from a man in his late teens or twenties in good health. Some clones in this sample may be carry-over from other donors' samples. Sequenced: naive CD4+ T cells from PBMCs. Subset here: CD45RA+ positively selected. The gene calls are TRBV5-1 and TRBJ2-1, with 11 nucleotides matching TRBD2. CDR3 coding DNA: TGCGCCAGCAGCCCCTCCGGTAGCGGGAGGGTAATTCCGTTCTTC. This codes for CASSPSGSGRVIPFF.